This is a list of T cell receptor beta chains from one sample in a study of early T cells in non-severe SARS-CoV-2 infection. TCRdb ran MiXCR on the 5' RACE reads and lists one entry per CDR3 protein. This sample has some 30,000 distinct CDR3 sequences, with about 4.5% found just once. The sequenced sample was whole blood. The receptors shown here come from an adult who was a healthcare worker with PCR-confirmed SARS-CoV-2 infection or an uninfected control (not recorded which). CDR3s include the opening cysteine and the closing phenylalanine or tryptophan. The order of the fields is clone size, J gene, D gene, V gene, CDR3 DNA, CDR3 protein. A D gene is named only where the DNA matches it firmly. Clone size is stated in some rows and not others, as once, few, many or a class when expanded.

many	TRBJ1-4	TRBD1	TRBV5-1	TGCGCCAGCAGCGAAACAGGGGCGAGTAATGAAAAACTGTTTTTT	CASSETGASNEKLFF
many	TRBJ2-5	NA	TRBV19	TGTGCCAGTAGTAACGGTCTGAGGGAGACCCAGTACTTC	CASSNGLRETQYF
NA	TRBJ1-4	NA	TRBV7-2	TGTGCCAGCAGCTTAACTGGACAGACTAATGAAAAACTGTTTTTT	CASSLTGQTNEKLFF
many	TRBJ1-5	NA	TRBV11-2	TGTGCCAGCAGCCGCGGGACACTTAGCAATCAGCCCCAGCATTTT	CASSRGTLSNQPQHF
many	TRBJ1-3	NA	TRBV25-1	TGTGCCAGCAGTGAAGAGCGCTCTGGAAACACCATATATTTT	CASSEERSGNTIYF
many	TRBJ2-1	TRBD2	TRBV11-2	TGTGCCAGCAGCTTAGAGATTCTAGCGGGCCCCTCCTACAATGAGCAGTTCTTC	CASSLEILAGPSYNEQFF
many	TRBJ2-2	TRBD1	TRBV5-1	TGCGCCAGCAGCTTGGGGACAGGGTCTTTTACCGGGGAGCTGTTTTTT	CASSLGTGSFTGELFF
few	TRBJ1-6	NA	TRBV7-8	TGTGCCAGCAGCTTATACGATAATTCACCCCTCCACTTT	CASSLYDNSPLHF
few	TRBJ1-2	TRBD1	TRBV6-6	TGTGCCAGCAGTTTGACAGGGGGAAGGGGCTATGGCTACACCTTC	CASSLTGGRGYGYTF
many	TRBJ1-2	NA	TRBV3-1	TGTGCCAGCAGCCAAGATTGGGACTATGGCTACACCTTC	CASSQDWDYGYTF
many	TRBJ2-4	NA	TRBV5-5	TGTGCCAGCAGCTGGGACCCTGCCAAAAACATTCAGTACTTC	CASSWDPAKNIQYF
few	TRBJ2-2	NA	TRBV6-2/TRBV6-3	TGTGCCAGCACCCCGGGGCAGCGGGAGCTGTTTTTT	CASTPGQRELFF
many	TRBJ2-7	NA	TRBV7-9	TGTGCCAGCAGCCCCGGGAGATACGAGCAGTACTTC	CASSPGRYEQYF
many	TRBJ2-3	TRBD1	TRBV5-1	TGCGCCAGCGGACCCAGGGGGTCGGCAGATACGCAGTATTTT	CASGPRGSADTQYF